This TCR beta chain is drawn from a study of shared clonotypes between healthy human individuals. TCRdb's copy holds only in-frame clones and misses some; the assay was immunoSEQ multiplex PCR. The table shows roughly 700,000 clones, with about 74% occurring only once. This clone was counted only a few times. Trimming cost V 3 bases and J 4 bases; bases outside gene matches: 6. The length of the CDR3 is 15 residues. The germline gives CDR1 SGHNT, CDR2 YYREEE (reference sequence). This TCR came from a woman aged 30 to 39 in good health. Sequenced: memory CD4+ T cells sorted from blood. The subset was: CD45RA-negative fraction. The rearrangement uses TRBV5-4 and TRBJ1-2; 10 bases fit TRBD1. CDR3 in DNA: TGTGCCAGCAGCTCAAAGGGACAGGGGATCTATGGCTACACCTTC. The encoded protein is CASSSKGQGIYGYTF.